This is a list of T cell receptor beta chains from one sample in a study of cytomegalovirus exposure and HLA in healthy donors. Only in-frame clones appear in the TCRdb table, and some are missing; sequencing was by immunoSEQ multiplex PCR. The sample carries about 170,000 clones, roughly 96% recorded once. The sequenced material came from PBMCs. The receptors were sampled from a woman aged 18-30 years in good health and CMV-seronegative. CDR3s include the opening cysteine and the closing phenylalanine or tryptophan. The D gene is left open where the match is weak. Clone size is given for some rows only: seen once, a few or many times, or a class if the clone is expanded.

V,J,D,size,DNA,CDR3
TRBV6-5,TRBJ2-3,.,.,TGTGCCAGCAGTTACCAGGCTTCTAGCACAGATACGCAGTATTTT,CASSYQASSTDTQYF
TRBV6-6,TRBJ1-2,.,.,TGTGCCAGCAGTACGAGGGATAAGTATGGCTACACCTTC,CASSTRDKYGYTF
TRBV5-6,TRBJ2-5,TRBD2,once,TGTGCCAGCAGCTTGGAAATAGCGGGGGGGCCGTTGGAAGAGACCCAGTACTTC,CASSLEIAGGPLEETQYF
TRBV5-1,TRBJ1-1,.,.,TGCGCCAGCAGCTTTGGGGAGGGAATGGTCCCTGAAGCTTTCTTT,CASSFGEGMVPEAFF
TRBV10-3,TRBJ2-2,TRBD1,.,TGTGCCACCCGGGGACAGGCCACCACCGGGGAGCTGTTTTTT,CATRGQATTGELFF
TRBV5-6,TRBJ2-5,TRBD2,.,TGTGCCAGCAGCGAATACACTCTCGGGACTAGCGTTCAAGAGACCCAGTACTTC,CASSEYTLGTSVQETQYF
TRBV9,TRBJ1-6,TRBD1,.,TGTGCCAGCAGCGTAACAGGGGGCGAGGATTCACCCCTCCACTTT,CASSVTGGEDSPLHF
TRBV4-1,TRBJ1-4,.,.,TGCGCCAGCAGCTGGGGACAATTTAATGAAAAACTGTTTTTT,CASSWGQFNEKLFF
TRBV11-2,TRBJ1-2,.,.,TGTGCCAGCAGCCCCGGAATACAGGGCTACACCTTC,CASSPGIQGYTF
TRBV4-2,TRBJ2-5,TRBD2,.,TGTGCCAGCAGCCGAGTAGCGGGGGGGCCGGATGAGACCCAGTACTTC,CASSRVAGGPDETQYF
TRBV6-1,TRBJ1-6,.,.,TGTGCCAGCAAGGTTTCAGGGGTAAATTCACCCCTCCACTTT,CASKVSGVNSPLHF
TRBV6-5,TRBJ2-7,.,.,TGTGCCAGCAGGTCCTGGGGGGAAAGGGTCGACGAGCAGTACTTC,CASRSWGERVDEQYF
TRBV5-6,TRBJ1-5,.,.,TGTGCCAGCAGCTTGATGGGGAGTTCCAATCAGCCCCAGCATTTT,CASSLMGSSNQPQHF
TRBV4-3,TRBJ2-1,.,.,TGCGCCAGCAGCCAAGCGAGGGTCGACAATGAGCAGTTCTTC,CASSQARVDNEQFF
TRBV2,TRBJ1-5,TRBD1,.,TGTGCCAGCAGTGACGAGACAGGGGTACAGCAGCCCCAGCATTTT,CASSDETGVQQPQHF
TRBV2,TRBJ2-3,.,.,TGTGCCAGCAGTGAGACGGGAGATACGCAGTATTTT,CASSETGDTQYF
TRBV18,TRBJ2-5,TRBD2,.,TGTGCCAGCTCAGACTTACCGGGACTAGCGGGGGTACAAGAGACCCAGTACTTC,CASSDLPGLAGVQETQYF
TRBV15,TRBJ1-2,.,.,TGTGCCACCTCCCCCGCCAGGGGATGGATAGGAGGCTACACCTTC,CATSPARGWIGGYTF
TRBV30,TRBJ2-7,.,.,TGTGCCTGGATGGGACAGGCGGGGGGGGTTTACGAGCAGTACTTC,CAWMGQAGGVYEQYF
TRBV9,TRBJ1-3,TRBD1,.,TGTGCCAGCAGCGTCTTAGACAGGGTTTCTTCTGGAAACACCATATATTTT,CASSVLDRVSSGNTIYF
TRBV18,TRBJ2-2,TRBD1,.,TGTGCCAGCTCCCCCGGGACAGGGAAGATAACCGGGGAGCTGTTTTTT,CASSPGTGKITGELFF
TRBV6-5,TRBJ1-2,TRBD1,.,TGTGCCAGCAGTTACTCGAGACAGGGGAGGGAGGGCTACACCTTC,CASSYSRQGREGYTF
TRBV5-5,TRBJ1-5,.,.,TGTGCCAGCAGCCGGGGGGTCGGTAGCAATCAGCCCCAGCATTTT,CASSRGVGSNQPQHF
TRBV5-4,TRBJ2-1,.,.,TGTGCCAGCAGATCTAGCGCGAGCTCCTACAATGAGCAGTTCTTC,CASRSSASSYNEQFF
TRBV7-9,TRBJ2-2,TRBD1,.,TGTGCCAGCAGCACCCGACAGGGGGCCGGGGAGCTGTTTTTT,CASSTRQGAGELFF
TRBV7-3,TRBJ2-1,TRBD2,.,TGTGCCAGCAGCGTTAGCGGGAGGGCTTCGGATGAGCAGTTCTTC,CASSVSGRASDEQFF
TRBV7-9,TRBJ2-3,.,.,TGTGCCAGCCTAGGGGTCTTCACAGATACGCAGTATTTT,CASLGVFTDTQYF
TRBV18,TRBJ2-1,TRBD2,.,TGTGCCAGCTCACCCATACTAGCGGGGCTTGATGAGCAGTTCTTC,CASSPILAGLDEQFF
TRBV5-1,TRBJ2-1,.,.,TGCGCCAGCGGCCTTTCGGGCTCCTACAATGAGCAGTTCTTC,CASGLSGSYNEQFF
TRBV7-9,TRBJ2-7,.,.,TGTGCCAGCAGCCCTCCCGGAACAGGGTTCTACGAGCAGTACTTC,CASSPPGTGFYEQYF
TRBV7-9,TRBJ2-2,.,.,TGTGCCAGCAGCTTCGGTGGTTACACCGGGGAGCTGTTTTTT,CASSFGGYTGELFF
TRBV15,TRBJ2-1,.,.,TGTGCCACCAGCAGAGGGCCAGGCTCTAACAATGAGCAGTTCTTC,CATSRGPGSNNEQFF
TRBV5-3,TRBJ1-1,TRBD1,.,TGTGCCAGAAGCCACAAAAGAAAAGGACAGGGGGCCTGGGACACTGAAGCTTTCTTT,CARSHKRKGQGAWDTEAFF
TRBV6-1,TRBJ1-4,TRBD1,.,TGTGCCAGCAGTGGTACAGGGGCATCGGAAAAACTGTTTTTT,CASSGTGASEKLFF
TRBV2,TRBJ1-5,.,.,TGTGCCAGCAGGGGGGCTCTGAATCAGCCCCAGCATTTT,CASRGALNQPQHF
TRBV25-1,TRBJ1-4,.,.,TGTGCCAGCGAGCCGGAGGTTTCTGAAAAACTGTTTTTT,CASEPEVSEKLFF
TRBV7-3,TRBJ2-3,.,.,TGTGCCAGCAGCCAGGGCGCAATGTCAGATACGCAGTATTTT,CASSQGAMSDTQYF
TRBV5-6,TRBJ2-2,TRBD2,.,TGTGCCAGCAGCTTGGGTAGCGGGGACTACACCGGGGAGCTGTTTTTT,CASSLGSGDYTGELFF
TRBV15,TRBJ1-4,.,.,TGTGCCACCAGCAGAGATACGGTTGAAAAACTGTTTTTT,CATSRDTVEKLFF
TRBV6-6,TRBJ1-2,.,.,TGTGCCAGCAGTCGAGACAGCCTCTATGGCTACACCTTC,CASSRDSLYGYTF